Each of the 14 T cell receptor beta chains below was sequenced from the same sample in a study of blood T cell repertoires in COVID-19. The method was immunoSEQ multiplex PCR; TCRdb's version includes in-frame clones alone and lacks a portion of them. The repertoire consists of under 200,000 clones, with 80% occurring once and the leading ten covering about 3.4%. Specimen: PBMCs or T cells enriched from blood (not recorded which). These receptor sequences come from a woman aged 55-69 years who had recovered from COVID-19.

The chain couples TRBV7-2 to TRBJ2-7; D unresolved. CDR1 SGHTA and CDR2 FQGNSA come from the germline V gene. The CDR3 extends over 14 amino acids. V was pared by 3 bases and J by 2 bases, with 11 bases between. The CDR3 loop is CASSFGRGAYEQYF. The CDR3 bases are TGTGCCAGCAGCTTCGGCAGAGGAGCCTACGAGCAGTACTTC.

The V and J genes are TRBV29-1 and TRBJ2-1; 15 bases align to TRBD2. V gave up 7 bases and J gave up 10 bases; unmatched junction bases: 2. The germline CDR1 and CDR2 sequences are SQVTM and ANQGSEA. CDR3 size: 12 residues. CDR3 coding DNA: TGCAGCGCAGGGACTAGCGGGGGGGAGCAGTTCTTC. Its translation: CSAGTSGGEQFF.

The rearrangement joins TRBV5-1 to TRBJ1-1; 11 bases line up with TRBD1. In germline, CDR1 is SGHRS, CDR2 YFSETQ. The CDR3 spans 14 residues. V dropped 3 bases and J dropped 4; count of bases not matched to a gene: 2. The CDR3 DNA reads as TGCGCCAGCAGCTGGACAGGGGGCGGCACTGAAGCTTTCTTT. Protein: CASSWTGGGTEAFF.

The chain uses TRBV2 and TRBJ2-3, with 8 bases matching TRBD2. The trim removed 6 bases at V and 1 base at J, leaving 6 bases unmatched. Per the germline V gene, CDR1 is SNHLY and CDR2 is FYNNEI. This CDR3 contains 15 residues. CDR3 region: CASRVGGAGTDTQYF. The CDR3 DNA sequence: TGTGCCAGCAGAGTCGGGGGGGCAGGCACAGATACGCAGTATTTT.

Worth noting for this clone: The same CDR3 is also encoded by other DNA sequences in this sample. V and J are TRBV5-6 and TRBJ2-7; D is possibly TRBD2 (6 bases). Germline assignment: CDR1 SGHDT and CDR2 YYEEEE. This CDR3 has 13 residues. The V end lost 1 base, the J end lost 4 bases, and 9 bases lay between the germline ends. The CDR3: CASSLRRGYEQYF. The CDR3 bases are TGTGCCAGCAGCTTGCGGCGGGGTTACGAGCAGTACTTC.

The sample holds one count of this clone. The chain couples TRBV9 to TRBJ1-6; D is unresolved. The CDR3 has 14 amino acids. V lost 0 bases to trimming and J lost 4 bases, with 5 bases between them. CDR1 and CDR2 (germline): SGDLS, YYNGEE. The CDR3 reads CASSVEQYNSPLHF. Here the CDR3 DNA reads TGTGCCAGCAGCGTAGAACAGTATAATTCACCCCTCCACTTT.

This clone came up a few times. Other DNA sequences of this sample code for an identical CDR3. The J gene is TRBJ2-7, the V gene TRBV9, with D unclear. Germline-derived CDR1 and CDR2 are SGDLS and YYNGEE. There are 13 residues in the CDR3. V lost 0 bases, J lost 1 base, and 5 bases lay in between. The CDR3 DNA reads as TGTGCCAGCAGCGTAGCAGGTTCCTACGAGCAGTACTTC. Its protein product is CASSVAGSYEQYF.

Only one count was recorded for this clone. CDR3: CASSRAGTSGGAPINEQFF. The CDR3 bases are TGTGCCAGCAGTCGCGCCGGGACTAGCGGGGGGGCCCCTATTAATGAGCAGTTCTTC. The chain is built from TRBV11-2 and TRBJ2-1; TRBD2 matches 16 bases. The trim removed 6 bases at V and 7 bases at J, leaving 15 bases unmatched. Germline-derived CDR1 and CDR2 are SGHAT and FQNNGV. The CDR3 runs 19 residues.

In DNA, the CDR3 is TGTGCCAGCAGCACAAAGTCTGATCAGCCCCAGCATTTT. Translation: CASSTKSDQPQHF. The V gene is TRBV12-3 or TRBV12-4, the J gene TRBJ1-5, with unresolved D. V gave up 6 bases and J gave up 5 bases, with 11 bases separating them. There are 13 residues in the CDR3.

This clone was detected once. The J gene is TRBJ1-2, the V gene TRBV2, with TRBD1 identical over 9 bases. The CDR3 length is 16 residues. The junction had 9 bases not matched to a gene; V was cut back by 3 bases and J by 4 bases. Germline CDR1 and CDR2: SNHLY and FYNNEI. CDR3 DNA: TGTGCCAGCAGTGAGCTTCCGGGACAGGGCGCCTATGGCTACACCTTC. Its protein product is CASSELPGQGAYGYTF. The full variable domain, in which reference TRBV2 and TRBJ1-2 provide the parts outside the CDR3, is EPEVTQTPSHQVTQMGQEVILRCVPISNHLYFYWYRQILGQKVEFLVSFYNNEISEKSEIFDDQFSVERPDGSNFTLKIRSTKLEDSAMYFCASSELPGQGAYGYTFGSGTRLTVV.

In DNA, the CDR3 is TGTGCCAGCAGCTTAGACAGGGATGAGACCCAGTACTTC. Protein: CASSLDRDETQYF. The rearrangement links TRBV11-2 to TRBJ2-5, with a possible D match to TRBD1 (5 bases). The CDR3 is 13 residues long. In germline, CDR1 is SGHAT, CDR2 FQNNGV. V gave up 0 bases and J gave up 5 bases, with 7 bases separating them. The whole variable domain, remainder taken from reference TRBV11-2 and TRBJ2-5, is EAGVAQSPRYKIIEKRQSVAFWCNPISGHATLYWYQQILGQGPKLLIQFQNNGVVDDSQLPKDRFSAERLKGVDSTLKIQPAKLEDSAVYLCASSLDRDETQYFGPGTRLLVL.

V and J are TRBV6-5 and TRBJ2-7; 7 bases align to TRBD2. With 8 bases clipped from V and 0 bases from J, the junction kept 7 bases outside the gene matches. The CDR3 loop spans 14 amino acids. Germline values: CDR1 MNHEY, CDR2 SVGAGI. For the CDR3, the DNA is TGTGCCAGCGAGGGCAGGACTAGCTCCTACGAGCAGTACTTC. It translates to CASEGRTSSYEQYF.

V gene TRBV4-2 combines with J gene TRBJ2-7, with TRBD2 identical over 12 bases. J gave up 1 base and V 1 base, and 2 bases lay outside the gene matches. The CDR3 contains 16 residues. Germline V gene sequence: CDR1 LGHNA, CDR2 YNFKEQ. CDR3 coding DNA: TGTGCCAGCAGCCAAGGGACTAGCGGGGAGTCCTACGAGCAGTACTTC. This translates into CASSQGTSGESYEQYF.

This rearrangement joins TRBV10-3 to TRBJ1-2, with D perhaps TRBD1 (6 bases). The V and J ends lost 10 bases and 7 bases respectively, with 13 bases between them. Germline assignment: CDR1 ENHRY and CDR2 SYGVKD. The CDR3 runs to 11 residues. Here the CDR3 DNA reads TGTGCCAGCTCACAGGGACCTGGCTACACCTTC. Translation gives CASSQGPGYTF.